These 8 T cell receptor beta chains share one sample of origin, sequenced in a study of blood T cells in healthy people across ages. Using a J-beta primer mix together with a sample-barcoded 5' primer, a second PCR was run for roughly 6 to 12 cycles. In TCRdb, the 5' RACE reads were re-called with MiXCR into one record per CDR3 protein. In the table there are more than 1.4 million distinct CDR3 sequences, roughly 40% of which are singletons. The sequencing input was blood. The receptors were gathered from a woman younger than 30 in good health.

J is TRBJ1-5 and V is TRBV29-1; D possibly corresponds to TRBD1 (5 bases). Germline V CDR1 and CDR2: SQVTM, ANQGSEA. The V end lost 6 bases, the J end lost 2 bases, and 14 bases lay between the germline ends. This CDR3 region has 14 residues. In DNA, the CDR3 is TGCAGCGTGCTTCTGGGGGGAGGCAATCAGCCCCAGCATTTT. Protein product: CSVLLGGGNQPQHF.

The DNA for the CDR3 is TGTGCCAGCAGCTTAGGCAGGGGTGGAGATACGCAGTATTTT. Translating it yields CASSLGRGGDTQYF. The chain employs TRBV7-2 and TRBJ2-3; D possibly corresponds to TRBD1 (6 bases). Germline assignment: CDR1 SGHTA and CDR2 FQGNSA. This CDR3 contains 14 residues. V was pared by 1 base and J by 5 bases, with 10 bases between.

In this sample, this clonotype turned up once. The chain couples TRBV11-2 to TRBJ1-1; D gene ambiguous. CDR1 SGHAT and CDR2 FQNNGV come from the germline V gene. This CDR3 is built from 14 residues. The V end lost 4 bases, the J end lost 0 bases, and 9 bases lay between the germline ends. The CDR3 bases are TGTGCCAGCAGCTCCCTTCGGATGAACACTGAAGCTTTCTTT. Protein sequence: CASSSLRMNTEAFF.

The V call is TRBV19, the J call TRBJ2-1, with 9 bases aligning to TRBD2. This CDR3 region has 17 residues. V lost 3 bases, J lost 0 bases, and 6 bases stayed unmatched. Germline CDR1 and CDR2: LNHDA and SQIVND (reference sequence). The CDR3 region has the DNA TGTGCCAGTAGTATCGGTAGCGGGGGTAGCTCCTACAATGAGCAGTTCTTC. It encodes CASSIGSGGSSYNEQFF.

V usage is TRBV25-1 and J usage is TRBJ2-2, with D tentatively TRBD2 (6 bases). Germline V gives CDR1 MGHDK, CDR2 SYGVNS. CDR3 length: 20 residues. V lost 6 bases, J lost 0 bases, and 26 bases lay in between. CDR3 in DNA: TGTGCCAGCAGGGTCCTAAAAGCCAGCTGGCGGGGCCCGAACACCGGGGAGCTGTTTTTT. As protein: CASRVLKASWRGPNTGELFF.

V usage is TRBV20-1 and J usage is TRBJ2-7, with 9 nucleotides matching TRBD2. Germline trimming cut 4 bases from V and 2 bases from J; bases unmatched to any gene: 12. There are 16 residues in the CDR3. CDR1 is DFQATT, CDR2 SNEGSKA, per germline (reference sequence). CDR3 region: CSANPMRLADPYEQYF. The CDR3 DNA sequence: TGCAGTGCTAACCCGATGAGACTAGCGGACCCCTACGAGCAGTACTTC.

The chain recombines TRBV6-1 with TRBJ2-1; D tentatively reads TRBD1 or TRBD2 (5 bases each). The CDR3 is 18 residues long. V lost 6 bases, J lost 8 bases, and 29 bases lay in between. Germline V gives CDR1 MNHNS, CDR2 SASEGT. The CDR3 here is CASRRTSLGTRAGDEQFF. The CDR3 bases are TGTGCCAGCAGGCGCACCTCACTTGGGACCAGGGCAGGTGATGAGCAGTTCTTC.

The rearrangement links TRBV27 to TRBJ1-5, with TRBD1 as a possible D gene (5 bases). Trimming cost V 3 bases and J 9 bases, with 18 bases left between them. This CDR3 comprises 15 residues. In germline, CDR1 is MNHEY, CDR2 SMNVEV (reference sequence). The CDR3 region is CASSLVGARFVPQHF. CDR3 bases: TGTGCCAGCAGTTTGGTAGGGGCCCGGTTTGTGCCCCAGCATTTT.